These 8 T cell receptor beta chains originate from one sample sequenced in a study of tumour-infiltrating T cells in Burkitt lymphoma. The repertoire was sequenced with immunoSEQ multiplex PCR; TCRdb's copy has only in-frame clones and lacks some. The repertoire consists of 45,000 to 60,000 clones, with less than 35% occurring once and the leading ten covering around 2.9%. Material: tumor tissue. The receptors were sampled from a human donor with Burkitt lymphoma.

The chain carries TRBV5-1 and TRBJ2-3; D gene unclear. The germline gives CDR1 SGHRS, CDR2 YFSETQ. The ends were cut back, 0 bases at V and 5 bases at J, with 16 bases in the middle. The length of the CDR3 is 16 residues. Here the CDR3 DNA reads TGCGCCAGCAGCTTGGCCGGCGGAGATATTCAAGATACGCAGTATTTT. It yields the protein CASSLAGGDIQDTQYF.

This clone has just a few counts. This chain links TRBV7-2 with TRBJ2-6; D is perhaps TRBD2 (7 bases). The germline CDR1 and CDR2 sequences are SGHTA and FQGNSA. The length of the CDR3 is 16 residues. With 3 bases removed from V and 1 base from J, the gap between germline ends came to 10 bases. The CDR3, as DNA: TGTGCCAGCAGCTTGGGGGGGGCATCTGGGGCCAACGTCCTGACTTTC. Its translation is CASSLGGASGANVLTF.

The rearrangement joins TRBV7-2 to TRBJ2-5; TRBD1 or TRBD2 may be the D gene (5 bases each). The V and J ends lost 7 bases and 3 bases respectively, with 12 bases between them. The CDR3 sequence is 13 residues long. The V gene's germline CDR1 is SGHTA and CDR2 FQGNSA. CDR3 residues: CASTPGREETQYF. The CDR3 nucleotides are TGTGCCAGCACCCCGGGGCGGGAAGAGACCCAGTACTTC.

A few counts support this clone. The chain employs TRBV18 and TRBJ1-1; no firm D call. Per the germline V gene, CDR1 is KGHSH and CDR2 is LQKENI. The germline V and J ends were trimmed by 5 bases and 5 bases, with 12 bases remaining between them. The CDR3 loop spans 13 amino acids. The CDR3 nucleotides read TGTGCCAGCTCAGGACCGGGTGGTACTGAAGCTTTCTTT. It yields the protein CASSGPGGTEAFF.

CDR3 in DNA: TGTGCCAGCAGTGTAGGGGGGGACACTGAAGCTTTCTTT. Its translation: CASSVGGDTEAFF. The chain employs TRBV2 and TRBJ1-1, with D maybe TRBD1 (6 bases). Germline V gene lookup returns CDR1 SNHLY and CDR2 FYNNEI. The germline V and J ends were trimmed by 4 bases and 3 bases, with 9 bases remaining between them. The CDR3 is made up of 13 amino acids.

The chain has TRBV4-3 and TRBJ2-3, with D uncertain. The V end lost 0 bases, the J end lost 6 bases, and 4 bases lay between the germline ends. CDR1 and CDR2 (germline): LGHNA, YSLEER. CDR3 length: 12 residues. CDR3 bases: TGCGCCAGCAGCCAAGAGTGGGATACGCAGTATTTT. Translated: CASSQEWDTQYF.

This clone showed up just a few times. This chain uses TRBV5-4 with TRBJ2-1; D is unresolved. The length of the CDR3 is 14 residues. Germline assignment: CDR1 SGHNT and CDR2 YYREEE (reference sequence). The V and J ends lost 4 bases and 0 bases respectively, with 8 bases between them. Here the CDR3 DNA reads TGTGCCAGCAGCGACTCCGGCTCCTACAATGAGCAGTTCTTC. This gives the protein CASSDSGSYNEQFF. The full variable domain, in which reference TRBV5-4 and TRBJ2-1 provide the parts outside the CDR3, is ETGVTQSPTHLIKTRGQQVTLRCSSQSGHNTVSWYQQALGQGPQFIFQYYREEENGRGNFPPRFSGLQFPNYSSELNVNALELDDSALYLCASSDSGSYNEQFFGPGTRLTVL.

This clone was seen a handful of times. The chain is built from TRBV30 and TRBJ2-3; TRBD2 matches at 8 bases. The germline V gene has CDR1 GTSNPN and CDR2 SVGIG (reference sequence). Trimming at V came to 3 bases and at J to 8 bases, leaving 13 bases not matched to a gene. The CDR3 is 15 residues long. CDR3 sequence (DNA): TGTGCCTGGAGCCCTCGGGGACTAGTCGGGGTTACGCAGTATTTT. Its protein product is CAWSPRGLVGVTQYF.